These T cell receptor beta chains were read from a single sample in a study of T cell responses to AZD1222 COVID-19 vaccine. Here immunoSEQ multiplex PCR was the method, and the copy in TCRdb shows in-frame clones only, minus some. Of over 75,000 clones listed, 90% were seen once; the top ten hold about 2.9%. The input for sequencing was peripheral blood, taken on day 0 of AZD1222 vaccination. These receptors were collected from an adult in good health. Both conserved end residues are trimmed from each CDR3. Where a row states a size, it is once, few, many or the class of an expanded clone; other rows omit it.

J gene: TRBJ1-5
clone size: -
CDR3 length: 12
V gene: TRBV19
CDR3 protein: ASSPGRLNQPQH

J gene: TRBJ1-4
clone size: -
CDR3 length: 12
V gene: TRBV6-5
CDR3 protein: ASRPSGPGEKLF

J gene: TRBJ2-2
clone size: -
CDR3 length: 14
V gene: TRBV6-1
CDR3 protein: ASSGTGTSGTGELF

J gene: TRBJ2-2
clone size: -
CDR3 length: 13
V gene: TRBV9
CDR3 protein: ASSIGGLDTGELF

J gene: TRBJ1-2
clone size: -
CDR3 length: 13
V gene: TRBV19
CDR3 protein: ASSIAGSPNYGYT

J gene: TRBJ2-3
clone size: -
CDR3 length: 10
V gene: TRBV7-8
CDR3 protein: ASSHTEGTQY

J gene: TRBJ2-7
clone size: -
CDR3 length: 13
V gene: TRBV20-1
CDR3 protein: SASDALSGSNEQY

J gene: TRBJ2-3
clone size: -
CDR3 length: 14
V gene: TRBV6-4
CDR3 protein: ASSDGQGGVTDTQY

J gene: TRBJ2-1
clone size: once
CDR3 length: 12
V gene: TRBV5-4
CDR3 protein: ASPAAGGPNEQF

J gene: TRBJ2-1
clone size: -
CDR3 length: 14
V gene: TRBV7-3
CDR3 protein: ASSLFEAGVNNEQF

J gene: TRBJ2-7
clone size: once
CDR3 length: 12
V gene: TRBV19
CDR3 protein: ASSIAKGQYEQY

J gene: TRBJ2-2
clone size: -
CDR3 length: 14
V gene: TRBV5-1
CDR3 protein: ASSLSGTGVTGELF

J gene: TRBJ2-3
clone size: medium-sized
CDR3 length: 15
V gene: TRBV7-9
CDR3 protein: ASSPRRLAGVTDTQY

J gene: TRBJ2-1
clone size: -
CDR3 length: 17
V gene: TRBV27
CDR3 protein: ASSLWGASSGRAGNEQF

J gene: TRBJ2-7
clone size: -
CDR3 length: 12
V gene: TRBV9
CDR3 protein: ASSVASGRGEQY

J gene: TRBJ1-1
clone size: once
CDR3 length: 13
V gene: TRBV7-8
CDR3 protein: ASSLVSSAPLEAF

J gene: TRBJ1-1
clone size: -
CDR3 length: 10
V gene: TRBV6-5
CDR3 protein: ASRLGNTEAF

J gene: TRBJ2-5
clone size: -
CDR3 length: 13
V gene: TRBV5-1
CDR3 protein: ASSQIGGVEETQY

J gene: TRBJ1-1
clone size: -
CDR3 length: 16
V gene: TRBV3-1/TRBV3-2
CDR3 protein: ASSQWGDRGRWVTEAF

J gene: TRBJ1-6
clone size: -
CDR3 length: 14
V gene: TRBV6-1
CDR3 protein: ASSGVEGASVSPLH

J gene: TRBJ2-7
clone size: -
CDR3 length: 12
V gene: TRBV6-6
CDR3 protein: ASSYEYRNYEQY

J gene: TRBJ2-3
clone size: -
CDR3 length: 12
V gene: TRBV30
CDR3 protein: AWSTVTSTDTQY

J gene: TRBJ2-7
clone size: few
CDR3 length: 12
V gene: TRBV6-5
CDR3 protein: ASRREGGGYEQY

J gene: TRBJ2-1
clone size: -
CDR3 length: 13
V gene: TRBV10-1
CDR3 protein: ASSESGGGGNEQF

J gene: TRBJ1-1
clone size: -
CDR3 length: 10
V gene: TRBV6-6
CDR3 protein: ASSYPTTEAF

J gene: TRBJ2-7
clone size: -
CDR3 length: 13
V gene: TRBV6-6
CDR3 protein: ASSYSTLRSYEQY

J gene: TRBJ2-1
clone size: once
CDR3 length: 12
V gene: TRBV9
CDR3 protein: ASSADRGDNEQF

J gene: TRBJ2-5
clone size: -
CDR3 length: 11
V gene: TRBV6-1
CDR3 protein: ASSDGTEETQY

J gene: TRBJ1-1
clone size: -
CDR3 length: 12
V gene: TRBV7-9
CDR3 protein: ASSLMARGTEAF

J gene: TRBJ1-6
clone size: -
CDR3 length: 11
V gene: TRBV7-9
CDR3 protein: ASSLDSPSPLH

J gene: TRBJ1-5
clone size: -
CDR3 length: 10
V gene: TRBV7-3
CDR3 protein: ASSLGAGPQH

J gene: TRBJ2-5
clone size: -
CDR3 length: 12
V gene: TRBV28
CDR3 protein: ASSFAGIIETQY

J gene: TRBJ1-4
clone size: -
CDR3 length: 16
V gene: TRBV3-1/TRBV3-2
CDR3 protein: ASSQLTTRRVAREKLF

J gene: TRBJ2-7
clone size: few
CDR3 length: 13
V gene: TRBV7-3
CDR3 protein: ASSLNPSGSYEQY

J gene: TRBJ2-1
clone size: -
CDR3 length: 14
V gene: TRBV6-5
CDR3 protein: ASSYPGTSGDNEQF

J gene: TRBJ1-5
clone size: once
CDR3 length: 13
V gene: TRBV5-1
CDR3 protein: ASSLWGDGNQPQH

J gene: TRBJ1-2
clone size: -
CDR3 length: 11
V gene: TRBV5-8
CDR3 protein: ASSPGWGYGYT

J gene: TRBJ2-1
clone size: once
CDR3 length: 13
V gene: TRBV7-2
CDR3 protein: ASSLVSSGGHEQF

J gene: TRBJ1-2
clone size: -
CDR3 length: 11
V gene: TRBV6-5
CDR3 protein: ASSTGTEAGYT

J gene: TRBJ1-3
clone size: -
CDR3 length: 11
V gene: TRBV20-1
CDR3 protein: SASGGAENTIY

J gene: TRBJ2-1
clone size: -
CDR3 length: 15
V gene: TRBV7-9
CDR3 protein: ASSLGLAAWGDNEQF

J gene: TRBJ1-6
clone size: -
CDR3 length: 14
V gene: TRBV11-2
CDR3 protein: ASSLEGRVAGSPLH

J gene: TRBJ2-2
clone size: -
CDR3 length: 12
V gene: TRBV19
CDR3 protein: ASTSAGMTGELF

J gene: TRBJ1-2
clone size: -
CDR3 length: 11
V gene: TRBV7-9
CDR3 protein: ASSHGQNYGYT

J gene: TRBJ1-4
clone size: -
CDR3 length: 10
V gene: TRBV2
CDR3 protein: ASSGLGEKLF

J gene: TRBJ2-5
clone size: -
CDR3 length: 9
V gene: TRBV5-1
CDR3 protein: ASRGEETQY

J gene: TRBJ2-5
clone size: -
CDR3 length: 11
V gene: TRBV28
CDR3 protein: ASSSGQQETQY

J gene: TRBJ1-2
clone size: -
CDR3 length: 13
V gene: TRBV7-9
CDR3 protein: ASSLATGTNYGYT

J gene: TRBJ2-3
clone size: -
CDR3 length: 14
V gene: TRBV10-1
CDR3 protein: ASSELAGGPEDTQY

J gene: TRBJ1-1
clone size: -
CDR3 length: 13
V gene: TRBV5-1
CDR3 protein: ASSLEGHLNTEAF

J gene: TRBJ2-1
clone size: -
CDR3 length: 14
V gene: TRBV28
CDR3 protein: ASRRGGSDLRNEQF

J gene: TRBJ1-5
clone size: -
CDR3 length: 13
V gene: TRBV19
CDR3 protein: ASTWTTPGNQPQH